A selection of T cell receptor beta chains follows, all from one sample in a study of cytomegalovirus exposure and HLA in healthy donors. Clones were read by immunoSEQ multiplex PCR, and TCRdb kept only the in-frame ones, dropping some. The sample lists about 94,000 clones, 70% to 85% occurring once. The sequenced material came from PBMCs. The receptors come from a human donor in good health. The CDR3 runs from the conserved cysteine through the conserved F or W. A D gene is named only where the DNA matches it firmly. Not every row has a clone size; where given, it reads once, few, many or a size class.

D	size	V	length	J	CDR3	DNA
TRBD2	.	TRBV7-3	17	TRBJ2-1	CASSLRTSGRSHNEQFF	TGTGCCAGCAGCTTACGAACTAGCGGGAGGAGCCACAATGAGCAGTTCTTC
.	.	TRBV7-6	15	TRBJ1-2	CASSLSFLLNYGYTF	TGTGCCAGCAGCTTAAGTTTTCTGCTAAACTATGGCTACACCTTC
.	.	TRBV4-1	14	TRBJ2-7	CASSQSMNSYEQYF	TGCGCCAGCAGCCAGAGCATGAATTCCTACGAGCAGTACTTC
TRBD2	.	TRBV7-2	18	TRBJ2-5	CASSFFGLAGGPGETQYF	TGTGCCAGCAGCTTCTTCGGGCTAGCGGGAGGGCCAGGGGAGACCCAGTACTTC
.	.	TRBV5-5	14	TRBJ2-3	CASSSRTGTDTQYF	TGTGCCAGCAGCTCCCGGACTGGCACAGATACGCAGTATTTT
TRBD2	once	TRBV28	14	TRBJ2-7	CASSLRLAEGEQYF	TGTGCCAGCAGTTTACGACTAGCAGAAGGTGAGCAGTACTTC
.	.	TRBV27	13	TRBJ1-1	CASSYVGATEAFF	TGTGCCAGCAGTTATGTGGGGGCCACTGAAGCTTTCTTT
.	.	TRBV2	14	TRBJ1-3	CASSAGHSGNTIYF	TGTGCCAGCAGTGCTGGCCACTCTGGAAACACCATATATTTT
.	.	TRBV6-4	15	TRBJ2-1	CASSASTGRGYEQFF	TGTGCCAGCAGCGCCTCTACTGGGCGGGGCTATGAGCAGTTCTTC
TRBD1	medium-sized	TRBV6-5	14	TRBJ1-1	CASSYWQGGTEAFF	TGTGCCAGCAGTTACTGGCAGGGGGGCACTGAAGCTTTCTTT
TRBD2	.	TRBV27	15	TRBJ2-3	CASSYVAGYGNTQYF	TGTGCCAGCAGTTATGTAGCGGGATACGGTAATACGCAGTATTTT
TRBD2	.	TRBV18	14	TRBJ2-7	CASSPQLASYEQYF	TGTGCCAGCTCACCACAACTAGCGTCGTACGAGCAGTACTTC
.	.	TRBV21-1	15	TRBJ1-1	CASSTRTDRNTEAFF	TGTGCCAGCAGCACCAGAACGGACAGGAACACTGAAGCTTTCTTT
TRBD1	.	TRBV4-1	16	TRBJ1-2	CASSQGSGQALYGYTF	TGCGCCAGCAGCCAAGGTTCGGGACAGGCTCTCTATGGCTACACCTTC
.	once	TRBV19	14	TRBJ1-1	CASSALAQVAEAFF	TGTGCCAGTAGTGCGTTGGCCCAGGTTGCTGAAGCTTTCTTT
TRBD2	.	TRBV30	18	TRBJ2-5	CAWSNQLLAGGRWETQYF	TGTGCCTGGAGTAACCAGCTGTTAGCGGGGGGGCGGTGGGAGACCCAGTACTTC
TRBD2	.	TRBV7-2	16	TRBJ2-1	CASSLEGGRGTNEQFF	TGTGCCAGCAGCTTAGAAGGCGGGAGGGGGACCAATGAGCAGTTCTTC
TRBD2	.	TRBV7-8	16	TRBJ2-3	CASSKRAGASADTQYF	TGTGCCAGCAGCAAAAGAGCGGGAGCTAGCGCAGATACGCAGTATTTT
.	.	TRBV30	15	TRBJ2-3	CAWSRASLSTDTQYF	TGTGCCTGGAGTCGGGCTAGCCTTAGCACAGATACGCAGTATTTT
TRBD1	.	TRBV7-9	12	TRBJ2-3	CASSRQGHTQYF	TGTGCCAGCAGCCGACAGGGCCATACGCAGTATTTT
.	.	TRBV2	13	TRBJ1-1	CASNQGEGTEAFF	TGTGCCAGCAACCAGGGCGAAGGGACTGAAGCTTTCTTT
TRBD1	.	TRBV18	13	TRBJ2-7	CASSQSTGTEQYF	TGTGCCAGCTCACAATCGACAGGGACCGAGCAGTACTTC
.	.	TRBV13	16	TRBJ2-7	CASSLAASATLYEQYF	TGTGCCAGCAGCTTGGCGGCTAGCGCGACCCTTTACGAGCAGTACTTC
.	once	TRBV15	13	TRBJ2-7	CATSNGKAYEQYF	TGTGCCACCAGCAACGGGAAGGCATACGAGCAGTACTTC
.	.	TRBV6-4	15	TRBJ2-3	CASSDSMRGRGTQYF	TGTGCCAGCAGTGACTCGATGAGGGGGCGGGGTACGCAGTATTTT
.	.	TRBV7-2	14	TRBJ2-5	CASSLDSGSETQYF	TGTGCCAGCAGCTTAGATTCCGGGTCAGAGACCCAGTACTTC
TRBD1	.	TRBV28	14	TRBJ2-7	CASSLEGQGYEQYF	TGTGCCAGCAGTTTAGAGGGACAGGGCTACGAGCAGTACTTC
.	.	TRBV28	15	TRBJ2-1	CASSLGGGLGIEQFF	TGTGCCAGCAGTTTAGGAGGGGGCTTAGGGATTGAGCAGTTCTTC
.	.	TRBV5-6	14	TRBJ2-5	CASSSGRIEETQYF	TGTGCCAGCAGCAGCGGTCGGATTGAAGAGACCCAGTACTTC
.	.	TRBV7-7	15	TRBJ2-5	CASSLGRGGQETQYF	TGTGCTAGCAGCTTAGGGCGAGGGGGCCAAGAGACCCAGTACTTC
.	.	TRBV7-3	15	TRBJ2-3	CASSPPTSSTDTQYF	TGTGCCAGCAGCCCACCTACCTCTAGCACAGATACGCAGTATTTT
.	few	TRBV5-1	16	TRBJ2-2	CASSLGGLTNTGELFF	TGCGCCAGCAGCTTGGGAGGACTCACGAACACCGGGGAGCTGTTTTTT
TRBD1	.	TRBV28	15	TRBJ1-2	CASSPPTGGPYGYTF	TGTGCCAGCAGTCCCCCGACAGGGGGGCCTTATGGCTACACCTTC
TRBD1	once	TRBV25-1	15	TRBJ1-2	CASSPTGGSNYGYTF	TGTGCCAGCAGTCCGACAGGGGGCAGTAACTATGGCTACACCTTC
TRBD2	.	TRBV4-3	15	TRBJ2-1	CASSVSGSRVNEQFF	TGCGCCAGCAGCGTCAGCGGGAGCAGGGTCAATGAGCAGTTCTTC